These T cell receptor beta chains were read from a single sample in a study of T cell repertoires in cytomegalovirus infection. TCRdb processed the reads anew with MiXCR; each CDR3 protein has one entry. This sample carries 210,000 or so distinct CDR3 sequences, around 6.2% of them seen once, and the ten largest clones take 5.5% to 6.5%. What was sequenced was PBMCs. The receptors stem from a human donor in good health (CMV status not recorded). Some clones in this sample may be carry-over from other donors' samples. Both conserved end residues are part of each CDR3. D genes are given only for firm matches. Not all rows give a size; the values are once, few, many and, for expanded clones, a class.

size	D	V	J	DNA	CDR3
many	NA	TRBV19	TRBJ2-3	TGTGCCAGTAGTGGCAGGGGTACAGATACGCAGTATTTT	CASSGRGTDTQYF
many	NA	TRBV29-1	TRBJ2-5	TGCAGCGTTGAAGATGGAGGGGAGACCCAGTACTTC	CSVEDGGETQYF
few	TRBD1	TRBV27	TRBJ2-1	TGTGCCAGCAGCCCGGGACAGGGACTGATTGAGCAGTTCTTC	CASSPGQGLIEQFF
many	NA	TRBV20-1	TRBJ2-7	TGCAGTGCCCGGGACATTACCTACGAGCAGTACTTC	CSARDITYEQYF
NA	NA	TRBV3-1	TRBJ1-1	TGTGCCAGCAGCCAGGGGGGGAGGTTGAACACTGAAGCTTTCTTT	CASSQGGRLNTEAFF
many	TRBD2	TRBV6-6	TRBJ2-5	TGTGCCAGCAGTTCGACTAGCGGGGGTGTACAAGAGACCCAGTACTTC	CASSSTSGGVQETQYF
NA	TRBD1	TRBV14	TRBJ1-2	TGTGCCAGCAGCCGTTGGGACAGCCTTATGGCTACTACCTTC	CASSRWDSLMATTF
many	NA	TRBV6-6	TRBJ2-7	TGTGCCACCCGTGGGGGATTGGAGGCCTACGAGCAGTACTTC	CATRGGLEAYEQYF
many	NA	TRBV18	TRBJ2-1	TGTGCCAGCTCACCCGGTGGCAGGGAGGCAGGCGGGGCAAAGGTTGTGAATTACAATGAGCAGTTCTTC	CASSPGGREAGGAKVVNYNEQFF
NA	TRBD1	TRBV6-5	TRBJ1-2	TGTGCCAGCAGTTACCCTGGACAGGGGGTCTATGGCTACACCTTC	CASSYPGQGVYGYTF
many	NA	TRBV20-1	TRBJ1-2	TGCAGTGCTAGAGATTTGCGGGGGTCCTATGGCTACACCTTC	CSARDLRGSYGYTF
many	TRBD1	TRBV4-1	TRBJ2-7	TGCGCCAGCAGCCAGCCGACAGGGAACTACGAGCAGTACTTC	CASSQPTGNYEQYF
many	TRBD2	TRBV20-1	TRBJ2-1	TGCAGTGAGAGACTAGCGGGGGGCCATGAGCAGTTCTTC	CSERLAGGHEQFF
many	NA	TRBV7-2	TRBJ2-3	TGTGCCAGCAGCTTAGGGTCCGGCCGGGCAGATACGCAGTATTTT	CASSLGSGRADTQYF
many	NA	TRBV7-2	TRBJ1-1	TGTGCCAGCAGCCAAACAGGGCGGAGGAACACTGAAGCTTTCTTT	CASSQTGRRNTEAFF
many	NA	TRBV6-2/TRBV6-3	TRBJ2-7	TGTGCCAGCAGTTTCAACAGGGCGATGGGCGGCGAGCAGTACTTC	CASSFNRAMGGEQYF
NA	TRBD1	TRBV6-1	TRBJ1-4	TGTGCCAGCAGCGCCACAGGGACAGCCTATGAAAAACTGTTTTTT	CASSATGTAYEKLFF
many	NA	TRBV5-1	TRBJ1-2	TGCGCCAGCAGCTTCGACAGCTGGATGGACTACACCTTC	CASSFDSWMDYTF
many	NA	TRBV12-3/TRBV12-4	TRBJ1-1	TGTGCCAGCAGTTCCTTAACAGGGTTCGGCACTGAAGCTTTCTTT	CASSSLTGFGTEAFF
few	TRBD2	TRBV7-2	TRBJ2-5	TGTGCCAGCAGCTTAGGACTAGCGGCTAACCAAGAGACCCAGTACTTC	CASSLGLAANQETQYF
NA	TRBD1	TRBV7-2	TRBJ2-3	TGTGCCAGCAGCTTGAACAGGGGTTCAGATACGCAGTATTTT	CASSLNRGSDTQYF
many	TRBD2	TRBV12-5	TRBJ2-2	TGTGCTAGTGGGAGCGGGGGGAACACCGGGGAGCTGTTTTTT	CASGSGGNTGELFF
NA	TRBD2	TRBV2	TRBJ2-1	TGTGCCAGCAGTGACCCCGGGACTAGTTCTATGAATGAGCAGTTCTTC	CASSDPGTSSMNEQFF
NA	NA	TRBV6-2/TRBV6-3	TRBJ2-6	TGTGCCAGCAGTTACTGGGGGCTTACAAGCTCTGGGGCCAACGTCCTGACTTTC	CASSYWGLTSSGANVLTF
few	TRBD1	TRBV4-1	TRBJ2-5	TGCGCCAGCAGCCACCCCCCCTCAGGGACAGAAGAGACCCAGTACTTC	CASSHPPSGTEETQYF
few	TRBD1	TRBV7-9	TRBJ1-1	TGTGCCAGCAGCTCTACAGGGGGCTGGACTGAAGCTTTCTTT	CASSSTGGWTEAFF
many	NA	TRBV5-1	TRBJ1-5	TGCGCCAGCAGCCCCGGGGAAGGACAGCCCCAGCATTTT	CASSPGEGQPQHF
many	NA	TRBV29-1	TRBJ1-1	TGCAGCGTCGCAGTCGGGGGGGAGTTAACTGAAGCTTTCTTT	CSVAVGGELTEAFF
many	TRBD1	TRBV11-2	TRBJ2-2	TGTGCCAGCAGGGAGAACAGGGGTAGCGCCGGGGAGCTGTTTTTT	CASRENRGSAGELFF
few	NA	TRBV28	TRBJ2-2	TGTGCCAGCAGTTTATGGAAGCCCCCGGGCACCGGGGAGCTGTTTTTT	CASSLWKPPGTGELFF
many	NA	TRBV7-3	TRBJ2-5	TGTGCCAGCAGCCCCGGAAGGGTGGAGACCCAGTACTTC	CASSPGRVETQYF
many	TRBD2	TRBV7-3	TRBJ2-2	TGTGCCAGCAGCTTGACTAGCGGGGGCCCCCACACCGGGGAGCTGTTTTTT	CASSLTSGGPHTGELFF
many	TRBD1	TRBV19	TRBJ2-2	TGTGCCAGTAGTACCGGGACAGGATCCTACACCGGGGAGCTGTTTTTT	CASSTGTGSYTGELFF
many	NA	TRBV30	TRBJ2-7	TGTGCCTGGGGTGGACTGTCCTACGAGCAGTACTTC	CAWGGLSYEQYF
few	NA	TRBV3-1	TRBJ1-3	TGTGCCAGCAGCCAGCGAGACAGCTTCTCTGGAAACACCATATATTTT	CASSQRDSFSGNTIYF
NA	TRBD1	TRBV19	TRBJ1-5	TGTGCCACCCAAGCATTTGGGACAGGGAATCAGCCCCAGCATTTT	CATQAFGTGNQPQHF
few	NA	TRBV28	TRBJ1-2	TGTGCCAGCAGTTTGATGGAGGAGCCCGCAATAGCCTACACCTTC	CASSLMEEPAIAYTF
NA	NA	TRBV3-1	TRBJ1-1	TGTGCCAGCAGCCAAGAGCTCTTTAGGGGAACTGAAGCTTTCTTT	CASSQELFRGTEAFF
many	NA	TRBV7-2	TRBJ2-3	TGTGCCAGCACCCCGGACTATCCAGATACGCAGTATTTT	CASTPDYPDTQYF
NA	TRBD1	TRBV5-1	TRBJ1-5	TGCGCCAGCAGCTTGGCAGGGGGCCTTCAGCCCCAGCATTTT	CASSLAGGLQPQHF
many	TRBD2	TRBV2	TRBJ2-7	TGTGCCAGCACCGAAGGGGACTACCTCCTCTACGAGCAGTACTTC	CASTEGDYLLYEQYF
many	TRBD1	TRBV25-1	TRBJ1-6	TGTGCCAGCAGTGAACTGGGACAGGGTAATTCACCCCTCCACTTT	CASSELGQGNSPLHF
many	NA	TRBV12-3/TRBV12-4	TRBJ1-6	TGTGCCAGCAGTTCCATCGGGGGGGATTCACCCCTCCACTTT	CASSSIGGDSPLHF
many	NA	TRBV19	TRBJ1-1	TGTGCCAGTAGTAGGGAGGGCTGGAACACTGAAGCTTTCTTT	CASSREGWNTEAFF
many	NA	TRBV6-5	TRBJ1-2	TGTGCCAGCAGTAAACGGGCGCCTCAAGGCCCTGACTTTTATGGCTACACCTTC	CASSKRAPQGPDFYGYTF
many	NA	TRBV28	TRBJ1-5	TGTGCCAGCAGTTTTCCGAGAGGGGAGAGCAATCAGCCCCAGCATTTT	CASSFPRGESNQPQHF
many	TRBD2	TRBV20-1	TRBJ2-1	TGCAGTGCTAGAAGCCCCGGACTAGCGGGTACCTACAATGAGCAGTTCTTC	CSARSPGLAGTYNEQFF
many	NA	TRBV20-1	TRBJ2-5	TGCAGTGCTAGGGGGACCACCCACCAAGAGACCCAGTACTTC	CSARGTTHQETQYF
many	TRBD1	TRBV28	TRBJ1-5	TGTGCCAGTACACGACAGGGGTTCAATCAGCCCCAGCATTTT	CASTRQGFNQPQHF
many	TRBD2	TRBV7-2	TRBJ2-2	TGTGCCAGCAGCTTAACGGGGGGGCCCGGGGAGCTGTTTTTT	CASSLTGGPGELFF
many	NA	TRBV11-1	TRBJ2-7	TGTGCCAGCAGCTTAGGTTGGGGCAGCCACGAGCAGTACTTC	CASSLGWGSHEQYF
many	TRBD1	TRBV20-1	TRBJ1-1	TGCAGTGCTACCGATGCACAGGGGAGGTCCACTGAAGCTTTCTTT	CSATDAQGRSTEAFF
many	NA	TRBV20-1	TRBJ1-5	TGCAGTGCTAGGGTCTTTTATAGCAATCAGCCCCAGCATTTT	CSARVFYSNQPQHF